The next 19 T cell receptor beta chains were all read from a single sample in a study of blood T cell repertoires in COVID-19. Only in-frame clones appear in the TCRdb table, and some are missing; sequencing was by immunoSEQ multiplex PCR. Of about 68,000 clones listed, roughly nine tenths are singletons. The sequencing sample was made of peripheral blood. The receptors come from a man aged 50-60 years with COVID-19, enrolled during active disease.

This chain links TRBV5-4 with TRBJ1-2; 10 bases match TRBD1. CDR3 length: 14 residues. The V and J ends lost 3 bases and 8 bases, in that order; junction bases with no gene match: 7. Looked up from germline, CDR1 is SGHNT and CDR2 is YYREEE (reference sequence). CDR3 in amino acids: CASSWGTGEGGYTF. The CDR3 coding sequence is TGTGCCAGCAGCTGGGGGACAGGGGAAGGCGGCTACACCTTC.

The chain has TRBV11-2 and TRBJ2-1; weak D call: TRBD2 (5 bases). Germline assignment: CDR1 SGHAT and CDR2 FQNNGV. The CDR3 spans 15 residues. V lost 5 bases and J lost 0, with 11 bases in between. CDR3 sequence reads: CASSPRRSSYNEQFF. The CDR3 nucleotides are TGTGCCAGCAGCCCCCGGAGGAGCTCCTACAATGAGCAGTTCTTC.

The V call is TRBV13, the J call TRBJ2-7, with TRBD2 identical over 9 bases. The J segment lost 3 bases and the V segment lost 5 bases, leaving 5 bases of the junction unmatched. Per germline, CDR1 PRHDT and CDR2 FYEKMQ (reference sequence). The CDR3 extends over 14 amino acids. The CDR3 spells CASSPGLADYEQYF. Written as DNA, the CDR3 is TGTGCCAGCAGCCCGGGACTAGCAGACTACGAGCAGTACTTC. Combining the CDR3 with reference TRBV13 and TRBJ2-7 gives the whole variable domain AAGVIQSPRHLIKEKRETATLKCYPIPRHDTVYWYQQGPGQDPQFLISFYEKMQSDKGSIPDRFSAQQFSDYHSELNMSSLELGDSALYFCASSPGLADYEQYFGPGTRLTVT.

J is TRBJ1-4 and V is TRBV5-1, with TRBD1 identical over 7 bases. The CDR3 runs to 15 residues. The junction had 13 bases not matched to a gene; V was cut back by 6 bases and J by 8 bases. Germline V gives CDR1 SGHRS, CDR2 YFSETQ. CDR3 sequence (DNA): TGCGCCAGCACCCCGGCCGGGACAGTTGGAGAAAAACTGTTTTTT. Encoded protein: CASTPAGTVGEKLFF.

This clone was detected once. The genes are TRBV7-9 and TRBJ1-4, with 7 bases aligning to TRBD1. V shed 5 bases and J 2 bases; nucleotides not matched to a gene: 5. CDR3 length: 15 residues. Per the germline V gene, CDR1 is SEHNR and CDR2 is FQNEAQ (reference sequence). This CDR3 is CASSSGQATNEKLFF. The CDR3 nucleotides are TGTGCCAGCAGCAGCGGACAGGCTACTAATGAAAAACTGTTTTTT.

The CDR3 DNA reads TGTGCCAGATGGGACACCTCCTCGACCTCTGGGGCCAACGTCCTGACTTTC. It translates to CARWDTSSTSGANVLTF. The chain combines TRBV7-2 with TRBJ2-6; TRBD1 is a possible D gene (6 bases). Germline lookup yields CDR1 SGHTA and CDR2 FQGNSA. CDR3 length equals 17 residues. V was pared by 9 bases and J by 0 bases, with 18 bases between.

This chain connects TRBV11-3 to TRBJ2-5, with TRBD2 identical over 8 bases. The junction had 7 bases not matched to a gene; V was cut back by 4 bases and J by 3 bases. The CDR3 sequence is 15 residues long. Germline V CDR1 and CDR2: SGHNT, YENEEA. CDR3 in amino acids: CASSSGLRGEETQYF. The CDR3 nucleotides are TGTGCCAGCAGCTCAGGGTTGCGGGGGGAAGAGACCCAGTACTTC.

This chain connects TRBV11-3 to TRBJ2-5; TRBD2 agrees at 7 bases. Germline values: CDR1 SGHNT, CDR2 YENEEA. J gave up 2 bases and V 1 base, and 4 bases lay outside the gene matches. This CDR3 region has 15 residues. CDR3: CASSLGAGGQETQYF. CDR3 in DNA: TGTGCCAGCAGCTTAGGGGCCGGGGGGCAAGAGACCCAGTACTTC.

V gene TRBV9 combines with J gene TRBJ2-1, with TRBD2 matching over 15 bases. Germline V gene lookup returns CDR1 SGDLS and CDR2 YYNGEE. After removal of 6 bases from V and 6 bases from J, the junction contained 16 bases not matched to a gene. The CDR3 spans 19 residues. The CDR3 is CASTPGPGLAGGLGNEQFF. The CDR3 region has the DNA TGTGCCAGCACCCCTGGACCGGGACTAGCGGGAGGTTTGGGCAATGAGCAGTTCTTC.

V is TRBV30 and J is TRBJ1-5; 10 bases agree with TRBD1. Trimming at V came to 1 base and at J to 4 bases, leaving 7 bases not matched to a gene. This CDR3 is built from 16 residues. Germline values: CDR1 GTSNPN, CDR2 SVGIG (reference sequence). The CDR3, as DNA: TGTGCCTGGAGTGAATCAGTGGACAGGGGGAATCAGCCCCAGCATTTT. Protein: CAWSESVDRGNQPQHF. Using reference TRBV30 and TRBJ1-5 for the parts outside the CDR3, the full variable domain is SQTIHQWPATLVQPVGSPLSLECTVEGTSNPNLYWYRQAAGRGLQLLFYSVGIGQISSEVPQNLSASRPQDRQFILSSKKLLLSDSGFYLCAWSESVDRGNQPQHFGDGTRLSIL.

The V gene is TRBV5-4, the J gene TRBJ2-1; D is unresolved. The CDR3 length is 11 residues. V was pared by 2 bases and J by 7 bases, with 4 bases between. Germline values: CDR1 SGHNT, CDR2 YYREEE (reference sequence). This chain's CDR3 is CASSFGNEQFF. DNA of the CDR3: TGTGCCAGCAGCTTCGGGAATGAGCAGTTCTTC.

This clone was seen more than once but under ten times. The chain uses TRBV4-3 and TRBJ2-1; D gene unclear. Germline V gene data show CDR1 as LGHNA and CDR2 as YSLEER. This CDR3 spans 16 amino acids. V lost 0 bases to trimming and J lost 3 bases, with 12 bases between them. The CDR3 DNA reads TGCGCCAGCAGCCAAGATAGAGGCGGAAGCTACAATGAGCAGTTCTTC. It yields the protein CASSQDRGGSYNEQFF.

The chain uses TRBV7-7 and TRBJ2-5; weak D call: TRBD1 (6 bases). Trimming took off 5 bases at V and 2 bases at J, with 12 bases between the two ends. From germline, CDR1 is SSHAT and CDR2 FNYEAQ (reference sequence). CDR3 size: 14 residues. The CDR3 is CASSKGTTQETQYF. The CDR3 DNA reads as TGTGCCAGCAGCAAGGGGACAACACAAGAGACCCAGTACTTC.

This chain uses TRBV4-2 with TRBJ2-7, with TRBD2 as a possible D gene (6 bases). The germline gives CDR1 LGHNA, CDR2 YNFKEQ. Trimming cost V 0 bases and J 7 bases, with 22 bases left between them. This CDR3 spans 17 amino acids. The CDR3 DNA is TGTGCCAGCAGCCAAGATCCACGGGACTCTTGCATACCGGAGCAGTACGTC. Translated: CASSQDPRDSCIPEQYV.

The gene calls are TRBV6-5 and TRBJ2-3; 11 bases align to TRBD2. Per germline, CDR1 MNHEY and CDR2 SVGAGI. After removal of 5 bases from V and 2 bases from J, the junction contained 3 bases not matched to a gene. This CDR3 is built from 15 residues. This CDR3 is CASSQLAGVTDTQYF. CDR3 DNA: TGTGCCAGCAGTCAACTAGCGGGAGTCACAGATACGCAGTATTTT.

V and J are TRBV5-1 and TRBJ2-3; D not certain. The germline V gene has CDR1 SGHRS and CDR2 YFSETQ. V gave up 4 bases and J gave up 2 bases, with 5 bases separating them. The CDR3 contains 12 residues. As DNA, the CDR3 is TGCGCCAGCAGCCTAGACACAGATACGCAGTATTTT. Its translation: CASSLDTDTQYF. Supplemented by reference TRBV5-1 and TRBJ2-3, the full variable domain reads KAGVTQTPRYLIKTRGQQVTLSCSPISGHRSVSWYQQTPGQGLQFLFEYFSETQRNKGNFPGRFSGRQFSNSRSEMNVSTLELGDSALYLCASSLDTDTQYFGPGTRLTVL.

The CDR3 reads CASSQDLPSLNNEQFF. For the CDR3, the DNA is TGTGCCAGCAGCCAAGATCTACCTAGCCTAAACAATGAGCAGTTCTTC. This rearrangement joins TRBV3-1 (or the pseudogene TRBV3-2) to TRBJ2-1; D may be TRBD2 (5 bases). The CDR3 consists of 16 residues. Deletions cut 0 bases from V and 5 bases from J, with 14 bases between. Per the germline V gene, CDR1 is LGHDT and CDR2 is YNNKEL (reference sequence).

The chain employs TRBV5-1 and TRBJ1-2; TRBD1 aligns across 7 bases. After removal of 1 base from V and 5 bases from J, the junction contained 5 bases not matched to a gene. Per the germline V gene, CDR1 is SGHRS and CDR2 is YFSETQ. The CDR3 is 14 residues long. The CDR3 DNA is TGCGCCAGCAGCTTGTCGGCGGGACAGTATGGCTACACCTTC. This codes for CASSLSAGQYGYTF. The full variable domain, rest sourced from reference TRBV5-1 and TRBJ1-2, is KAGVTQTPRYLIKTRGQQVTLSCSPISGHRSVSWYQQTPGQGLQFLFEYFSETQRNKGNFPGRFSGRQFSNSRSEMNVSTLELGDSALYLCASSLSAGQYGYTFGSGTRLTVV.

V gene TRBV20-1 combines with J gene TRBJ2-4; perhaps TRBD2 as D (6 bases). The germline gives CDR1 DFQATT, CDR2 SNEGSKA (reference sequence). CDR3 length: 14 residues. Trimming left V 3 bases short and J 1 base short, with 10 bases between. The CDR3 DNA sequence: TGCAGTGCTAGTCGGGGGATTGCCAAAAACATTCAGTACTTC. This encodes CSASRGIAKNIQYF.